These 14 T cell receptor beta chains share one sample of origin, sequenced in a study of blood T cell repertoires in COVID-19. TCRdb's copy holds only in-frame clones and misses some; the assay was immunoSEQ multiplex PCR. The sample holds fewer than 350,000 clones, approximately 83% seen once. Sequenced input: peripheral blood. The receptors were gathered from a woman aged 25 to 45 who had recovered from COVID-19.

This clone was observed a single time. This chain uses TRBV10-1 with TRBJ1-6; no clear D gene. Trimming left V 5 bases short and J 5 bases short, with 7 bases between. The V gene's germline CDR1 is WNHNN and CDR2 SYGVQD (reference sequence). The length of the CDR3 is 13 residues. CDR3 sequence: CASSLDHNSPLHF. CDR3 nucleotide sequence: TGCGCCAGCAGTTTAGATCATAATTCACCCCTCCACTTT.

J is TRBJ1-1 and V is TRBV6-6; no reliable D call. With 7 bases removed from V and 5 bases from J, the gap between germline ends came to 17 bases. The CDR3 sequence is 14 residues long. Germline loops: CDR1 MNHNY, CDR2 SVGAGI (reference sequence). CDR3 loop: CASTVAGAGTEAFF. The CDR3 bases are TGTGCCAGCACCGTCGCGGGAGCCGGGACTGAAGCTTTCTTT.

The chain joins TRBV4-3 to TRBJ1-6; the D is unclear. Germline V gene lookup returns CDR1 LGHNA and CDR2 YSLEER. The CDR3 has 16 residues. V was trimmed by 1 base and J by 5 bases, leaving 12 bases between them. The CDR3, as DNA: TGCGCCAGCAGCCAAGGAACTGCTAATAATAATTCACCCCTCCACTTT. This gives the protein CASSQGTANNNSPLHF.

The chain is built from TRBV7-9 and TRBJ2-3; TRBD1 is a possible D gene (6 bases). The V end lost 0 bases, the J end lost 5 bases, and 18 bases lay between the germline ends. The CDR3 contains 17 residues. CDR1 is SEHNR and CDR2 is FQNEAQ in the germline V gene (reference sequence). The CDR3 here is CASSLAYGTNQIDTQYF. The CDR3 coding sequence is TGTGCCAGCAGCTTAGCTTACGGGACAAATCAGATAGATACGCAGTATTTT.

The chain joins TRBV27 to TRBJ2-7; the match to TRBD1 covers 7 bases. Germline-derived CDR1 and CDR2 are MNHEY and SMNVEV (reference sequence). The CDR3 has 16 residues. Losses at the gene ends were 6 bases for V and 1 base for J; bases not matched to a gene: 12. The CDR3 region has the DNA TGTGCCAGCAGCTATTCTTCGGGACAGACTTCCTACGAGCAGTACTTC. It encodes CASSYSSGQTSYEQYF.

The V and J genes are TRBV6-1 and TRBJ1-5, with D perhaps matching TRBD1 (6 bases). V was shortened by 1 base and J by 4 bases, with 11 bases between the two germline ends. Germline lookup yields CDR1 MNHNS and CDR2 SASEGT. This CDR3 has 15 amino acids. CDR3 residues: CASSEEGGWNQPQHF. DNA for the CDR3: TGTGCCAGCAGTGAAGAAGGGGGTTGGAATCAGCCCCAGCATTTT.

V usage is TRBV6-6 and J usage is TRBJ2-7, with TRBD1 identical over 8 bases. This CDR3 has 15 amino acids. Germline V gives CDR1 MNHNY, CDR2 SVGAGI (reference sequence). The V and J ends lost 6 bases and 4 bases, in that order; junction bases with no gene match: 11. Written as DNA, the CDR3 is TGTGCCAGCAGGGCCAGGGGGCTAAAAGGGTACGAGCAGTACTTC. Protein product: CASRARGLKGYEQYF.

The chain employs TRBV6-6 and TRBJ2-3; 8 bases agree with TRBD2. The V and J ends lost 7 bases and 2 bases, in that order; junction bases with no gene match: 11. There are 16 residues in the CDR3. CDR1 is MNHNY and CDR2 is SVGAGI in the germline V gene (reference sequence). The CDR3 loop reads CASISGAGGVTDTQYF. In nucleotides, the CDR3 is TGTGCCAGCATCTCCGGTGCGGGAGGAGTCACAGATACGCAGTATTTT.

The chain recombines TRBV6-5 with TRBJ2-7; 9 bases fit TRBD1. This CDR3 is 14 amino acids long. V lost 5 bases, J lost 0 bases, and 2 bases stayed unmatched. Germline CDR1 is MNHEY and CDR2 is SVGAGI. In DNA, the CDR3 is TGTGCCAGCAGTATACAGGGGGCCTCCTACGAGCAGTACTTC. It is translated as CASSIQGASYEQYF.

V and J are TRBV5-4 and TRBJ2-1, with 7 bases lining up with TRBD1. The length of the CDR3 is 15 residues. Germline CDR1 reads SGHNT; CDR2 reads YYREEE (reference sequence). The trim removed 4 bases at V and 4 bases at J, leaving 8 bases unmatched. The CDR3: CASSGQTGRYNEQFF. The CDR3 nucleotides read TGTGCCAGCAGCGGACAGACAGGGCGATACAATGAGCAGTTCTTC.

This chain connects TRBV6-4 to TRBJ1-1, with a tentative D call TRBD1 (6 bases). Germline CDR1 and CDR2: MRHNA and SNTAGT. The CDR3 contains 13 residues. V was clipped by 4 bases and J by 2 bases, with 8 bases between them. This chain's CDR3 is CASSAGVNTEAFF. The CDR3 DNA is TGTGCCAGCAGTGCAGGGGTTAACACTGAAGCTTTCTTT.

The V gene is TRBV2, the J gene TRBJ2-1, with a weak D call TRBD1 (5 bases). The CDR3 is made up of 12 amino acids. CDR1 and CDR2 (germline): SNHLY, FYNNEI. V was pared by 10 bases and J by 3 bases, with 10 bases between. CDR3 sequence (DNA): TGTGCCACGAGGCAGGGCTACAATGAGCAGTTCTTC. Translation: CATRQGYNEQFF.

The J gene is TRBJ1-1, the V gene TRBV5-5; D uncertain. Trimming pared 2 bases from V and 0 bases from J, leaving 8 bases between. The CDR3 extends over 14 amino acids. Germline CDR1 is SGHKS and CDR2 is YYEKEE (reference sequence). DNA of the CDR3: TGTGCCAGCAGCTTTGCCAGTTTGAACACTGAAGCTTTCTTT. Translated, it gives CASSFASLNTEAFF.

The chain recombines TRBV7-9 with TRBJ2-2; 7 bases align to TRBD2. Germline V gene sequence: CDR1 SEHNR, CDR2 FQNEAQ (reference sequence). The V and J ends lost 7 bases and 1 base, in that order; junction bases with no gene match: 9. The CDR3 extends over 16 amino acids. In nucleotides, the CDR3 is TGTGCCAGCACGCTGCCCCTAGCGGAGAACACCGGGGAGCTGTTTTTT. It translates to CASTLPLAENTGELFF.